Below, 12 T cell receptor beta chains from the same sample are listed, as sequenced in a study of cytomegalovirus exposure and HLA in healthy donors. This PCR relied on a set of 60 Vbeta primers and 13 Jbeta primers. The table came from immunoSEQ multiplex PCR; TCRdb's copy has only in-frame clones and leaves some out. Of about 120,000 clones listed, under 85% are singletons. Sequencing was done on a sample of PBMCs. These receptors were collected from a woman aged 18-35 years in good health and CMV-seronegative.

V and J are TRBV7-2 and TRBJ2-5; D remains unclear. The length of the CDR3 is 12 residues. Between the trimmed V and J ends, which lost 4 bases and 5 bases, there was a span of 8 bases. Germline CDR1 SGHTA, CDR2 FQGNSA. For the CDR3, the DNA is TGTGCCAGCAGCTCCCTCGGGGAGACCCAGTACTTC. Translating it yields CASSSLGETQYF.

J is TRBJ2-3 and V is TRBV5-4, with D perhaps TRBD2 (6 bases). Trimming shortened V by 4 bases and J by 5 bases, and 11 bases separated the two germline ends. Germline V gives CDR1 SGHNT, CDR2 YYREEE (reference sequence). There are 13 residues in the CDR3. The CDR3 region has the DNA TGTGCCAGCAGCCTGGCCGGGGGAGATACGCAGTATTTT. Translating it yields CASSLAGGDTQYF. The variable domain in full, with the rest retrieved from reference TRBV5-4 and TRBJ2-3, is ETGVTQSPTHLIKTRGQQVTLRCSSQSGHNTVSWYQQALGQGPQFIFQYYREEENGRGNFPPRFSGLQFPNYSSELNVNALELDDSALYLCASSLAGGDTQYFGPGTRLTVL.

The V call is TRBV5-6, the J call TRBJ1-1, with 8 nucleotides matching TRBD1. Germline CDR1 SGHDT, CDR2 YYEEEE. The CDR3 covers 15 residues. Trimming took 1 base from V and 4 from J; bases not matched to a gene: 6. The CDR3 spells CASSLRTGYVTEAFF. Written as DNA, the CDR3 is TGTGCCAGCAGCTTGCGGACAGGGTACGTCACTGAAGCTTTCTTT.

The chain employs TRBV27 and TRBJ1-6, with D possibly matching TRBD1 (5 bases). Looked up from germline, CDR1 is MNHEY and CDR2 is SMNVEV (reference sequence). V was trimmed by 8 bases and J by 15 bases, leaving 23 bases between them. CDR3 length: 14 residues. The CDR3 loop reads CASSPRTAGDLLHF. The CDR3 DNA reads as TGTGCCAGCTCGCCACGCACGGCGGGGGACCTCCTCCACTTT.

J is TRBJ2-5 and V is TRBV5-4; 11 bases are a match to TRBD2. From germline, CDR1 is SGHNT and CDR2 YYREEE (reference sequence). This CDR3 spans 19 amino acids. V lost 4 bases, J lost 0 bases, and 14 bases stayed unmatched. The CDR3 here is CASSRPGTQGLADQETQYF. CDR3 DNA: TGTGCCAGCAGCAGGCCTGGGACCCAGGGACTAGCGGACCAAGAGACCCAGTACTTC.

V and J are TRBV7-3 and TRBJ2-1, with D possibly being TRBD2 (6 bases). The ends were cut back, 2 bases at V and 8 bases at J, with 16 bases in the middle. The CDR3 contains 15 residues. Germline loops: CDR1 SGHTA, CDR2 FQGTGA. The CDR3 sequence is CASSLAGNVRDEQFF. Written as DNA, the CDR3 is TGTGCCAGCAGCTTAGCGGGGAATGTTAGGGATGAGCAGTTCTTC. The whole variable domain, filled in from reference TRBV7-3 and TRBJ2-1, reads GAGVSQTPSNKVTEKGKYVELRCDPISGHTALYWYRQSLGQGPEFLIYFQGTGAADDSGLPNDRFFAVRPEGSVSTLKIQRTERGDSAVYLCASSLAGNVRDEQFFGPGTRLTVL.

To note about this clone: Likely a read error: the CDR3 ends without its conserved phenylalanine or tryptophan. V usage is TRBV6-1 and J usage is TRBJ1-5; tentatively, D is TRBD1 (5 bases). The CDR3 loop spans 15 amino acids. Germline CDR1 is MNHNS and CDR2 is SASEGT. Trimming took 4 bases from V and 4 from J, leaving 14 bases between them. CDR3 amino acids: CASSVNQGGNQPQHV. The CDR3 DNA reads TGTGCCAGCAGTGTAAACCAGGGAGGGAATCAGCCCCAGCATGTT.

This chain joins TRBV6-1 and TRBJ2-7; 8 nucleotides align to TRBD2. J was trimmed by 0 bases and V by 4 bases; bases with no gene match: 8. Germline V lookup: CDR1 MNHNS, CDR2 SASEGT. CDR3 length: 16 residues. The CDR3 loop reads CASSGHSGTLSYEQYF. Written as DNA, the CDR3 is TGTGCCAGCAGTGGACATAGCGGGACTCTCTCCTACGAGCAGTACTTC.

The gene calls are TRBV30 and TRBJ2-1, with D unresolved. This CDR3 is built from 12 residues. V gave up 0 bases and J gave up 10 bases, with 10 bases separating them. Germline V gene lookup returns CDR1 GTSNPN and CDR2 SVGIG (reference sequence). CDR3 sequence (DNA): TGTGCCTGGAGTGTAGTTTTCGAGGAGCAGTTCTTC. Amino acids: CAWSVVFEEQFF.

The CDR3 is CAWSLDRNNSPLHF. The CDR3 DNA follows: TGTGCCTGGAGTCTGGACAGGAATAATTCACCCCTCCACTTT. The rearrangement joins TRBV30 to TRBJ1-6; TRBD1 matches at 7 bases. The CDR3 has 14 amino acids. In germline, CDR1 is GTSNPN, CDR2 SVGIG (reference sequence). The ends lost 2 bases at V and 5 bases at J; junction bases unmatched: 3.

J is TRBJ2-3 and V is TRBV5-6, with D possibly matching TRBD2 (7 bases). CDR3 length: 18 residues. Deletions cut 1 base from V and 3 bases from J, with 21 bases between. The germline gives CDR1 SGHDT, CDR2 YYEEEE. This CDR3 is CASSLSYEWGGRTDTQYF. CDR3 in DNA: TGTGCCAGCAGCTTGTCGTATGAGTGGGGGGGCCGGACAGATACGCAGTATTTT.

This chain links TRBV6-1 with TRBJ2-5, with 7 positions matching TRBD1. The length of the CDR3 is 15 residues. V was pared by 2 bases and J by 5 bases, with 8 bases of the junction left unmatched. Germline V gene sequence: CDR1 MNHNS, CDR2 SASEGT. CDR3 DNA: TGTGCCAGCAGTGAACGGCAGGGGGATTGGGAGACCCAGTACTTC. Protein product: CASSERQGDWETQYF.